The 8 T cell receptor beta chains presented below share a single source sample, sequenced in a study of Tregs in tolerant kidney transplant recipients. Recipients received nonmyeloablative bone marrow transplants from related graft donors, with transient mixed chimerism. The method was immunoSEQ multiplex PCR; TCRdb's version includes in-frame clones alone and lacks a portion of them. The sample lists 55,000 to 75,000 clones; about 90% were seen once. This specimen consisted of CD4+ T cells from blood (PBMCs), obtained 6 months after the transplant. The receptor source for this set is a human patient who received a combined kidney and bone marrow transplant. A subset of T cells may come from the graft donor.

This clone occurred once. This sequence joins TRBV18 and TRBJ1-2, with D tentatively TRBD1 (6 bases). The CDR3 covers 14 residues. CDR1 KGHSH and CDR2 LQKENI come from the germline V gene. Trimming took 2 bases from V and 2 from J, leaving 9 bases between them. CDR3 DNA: TGTGCCAGCTCACCAAACAGGGAAAACTATGGCTACACCTTC. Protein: CASSPNRENYGYTF.

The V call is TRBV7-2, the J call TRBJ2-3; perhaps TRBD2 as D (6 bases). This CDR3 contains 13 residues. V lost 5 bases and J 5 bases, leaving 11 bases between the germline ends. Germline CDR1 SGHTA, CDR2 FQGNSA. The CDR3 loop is CASSPGLLDTQYF. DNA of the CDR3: TGTGCCAGCAGCCCGGGACTTTTAGATACGCAGTATTTT. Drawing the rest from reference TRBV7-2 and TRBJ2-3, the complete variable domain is GAGVSQSPSNKVTEKGKDVELRCDPISGHTALYWYRQSLGQGLEFLIYFQGNSAPDKSGLPSDRFSAERTGGSVSTLTIQRTQQEDSAVYLCASSPGLLDTQYFGPGTRLTVL.

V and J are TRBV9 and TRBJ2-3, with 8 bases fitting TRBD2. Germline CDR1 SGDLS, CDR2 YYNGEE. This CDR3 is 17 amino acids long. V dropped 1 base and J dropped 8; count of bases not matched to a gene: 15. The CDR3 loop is CASSVYSGKAGMGTQYF. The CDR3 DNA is TGTGCCAGCAGCGTATATAGCGGGAAGGCGGGGATGGGTACGCAGTATTTT.

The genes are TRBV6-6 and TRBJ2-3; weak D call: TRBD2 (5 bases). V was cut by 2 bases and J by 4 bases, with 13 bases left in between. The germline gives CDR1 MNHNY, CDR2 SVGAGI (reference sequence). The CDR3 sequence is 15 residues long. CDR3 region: CASSYIRGFSDTQYF. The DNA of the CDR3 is TGTGCCAGCAGTTACATCCGGGGTTTTTCAGATACGCAGTATTTT.

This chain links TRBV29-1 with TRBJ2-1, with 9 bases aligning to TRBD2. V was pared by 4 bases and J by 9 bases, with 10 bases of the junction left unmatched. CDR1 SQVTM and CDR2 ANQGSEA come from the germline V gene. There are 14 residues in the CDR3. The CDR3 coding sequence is TGCAGCGTTGTAGCTACTAGCGGGTTCCCTGAGCAGTTCTTC. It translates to CSVVATSGFPEQFF.

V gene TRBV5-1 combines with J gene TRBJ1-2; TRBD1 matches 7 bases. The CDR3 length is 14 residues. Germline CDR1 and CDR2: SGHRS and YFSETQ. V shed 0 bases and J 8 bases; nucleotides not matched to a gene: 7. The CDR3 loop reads CASSLGQGESGYTF. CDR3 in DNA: TGCGCCAGCAGCTTGGGACAGGGTGAATCGGGCTACACCTTC.

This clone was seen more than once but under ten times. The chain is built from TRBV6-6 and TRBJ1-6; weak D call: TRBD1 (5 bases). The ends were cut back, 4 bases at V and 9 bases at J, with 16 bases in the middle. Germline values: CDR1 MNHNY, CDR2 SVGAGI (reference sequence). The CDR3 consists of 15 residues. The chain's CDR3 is CASSSEYRSASPLHF. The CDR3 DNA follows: TGTGCCAGCAGTTCAGAATACAGGTCCGCTTCACCCCTCCACTTT.

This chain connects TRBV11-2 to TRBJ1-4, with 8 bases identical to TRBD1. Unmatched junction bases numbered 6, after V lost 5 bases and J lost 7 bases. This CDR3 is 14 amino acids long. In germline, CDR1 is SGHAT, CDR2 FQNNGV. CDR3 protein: CASSQGTGIEKLFF. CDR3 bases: TGTGCCAGCAGCCAAGGGACAGGAATTGAAAAACTGTTTTTT.